Detailed here is one TCR beta chain. It has no known antigen specificity. This entry is derived from a study of T cells expressing NK-cell markers (TCRdb year 2020). As for the study more broadly: Three sorted T-cell subsets (CD3+CD56+NKG2C+, CD3+CD56+NKG2C- and CD3+CD56-NKG2C+) from fewer than 10 donors had their TCR beta-chain repertoires profiled. Among the eight sequenced donors, only one was HCMV-seronegative, while the other seven were HCMV-seropositive. Randomly selected healthy volunteers, three men and five women, were used as the eight sequenced donors. The libraries were sequenced on Illumina HiSeq 2000/2500, MiSeq or NextSeq, producing 2 x 150 bp reads. Study-wide conclusions, independent of this receptor: Those dominant clonotypes were again the most abundant among CD3+CD56-NKG2C+ cells in a few donors, at about 25-65%. For over five donors, the dominant CD3+CD56+NKG2C+ clonotypes were among the top 10 CD8+ clonotypes and accounted for about 1.0-8% of CD8+ T cells. Whether the expanded NKG2C-expressing T cell clones were specific for HCMV antigens was left unclear.

CDR1 is given as SGHRS and CDR2 as YFSETQ, both from the germline V gene. The CDR3 contains 15 residues, cysteine and phenylalanine counted. The entry carries no DNA sequence. The sample was run on an Illumina HiSeq 2000. 5'RACE template switching, by which a universal primer site and unique molecular identifiers were added, was used to make TCR beta cDNA libraries. Synthesis of cDNA was primed from the TCR beta constant segment and was followed by two consecutive PCR amplification steps. The published analysis was carried out like this. Reads were demultiplexed and grouped by UMI with MIGEC, and clonotypes were assembled and quantified with MiTCR. To exclude erroneous sequences, any TCR cDNA sequence not supported by at least two reads was discarded. The tcR package was used for downstream repertoire analysis, and clonotypes were matched across fractions by CDR3 nucleotide sequence plus V segment. Antigen specificity was annotated against VDJdb with VDJmatch, allowing one amino acid substitution in CDR3. TCRdb reanalyzed the reads, keeping one entry per CDR3 protein sequence and omitting DNA. The V and J calls here are based on TCRdb, not the publication. The table for this sample lists some 460,000 distinct CDR3 sequences. The top ten clones comprise about 1.5% of the sample.

HCMV-specific IgG was detected in serum with a commercial ELISA kit to determine HCMV serostatus. Peripheral blood mononuclear cells were isolated from blood by Ficoll density gradient centrifugation. The sequence links TRBV5-1 to TRBJ2-1; with no DNA, the TCRdb D assignment of TRBD1 cannot be verified. The TCR originated in a woman aged 45-60 years in good health. Donor details come from another sample of the same person, matched by shared clones. Sample: blood T cells: a sorted CD56 or NKG2C T cell subset, CD4+ or CD8+ T cells, or bulk PBMC T cells (not recorded which). The CDR3 in this case is CASSLYPGQYNEQFF.